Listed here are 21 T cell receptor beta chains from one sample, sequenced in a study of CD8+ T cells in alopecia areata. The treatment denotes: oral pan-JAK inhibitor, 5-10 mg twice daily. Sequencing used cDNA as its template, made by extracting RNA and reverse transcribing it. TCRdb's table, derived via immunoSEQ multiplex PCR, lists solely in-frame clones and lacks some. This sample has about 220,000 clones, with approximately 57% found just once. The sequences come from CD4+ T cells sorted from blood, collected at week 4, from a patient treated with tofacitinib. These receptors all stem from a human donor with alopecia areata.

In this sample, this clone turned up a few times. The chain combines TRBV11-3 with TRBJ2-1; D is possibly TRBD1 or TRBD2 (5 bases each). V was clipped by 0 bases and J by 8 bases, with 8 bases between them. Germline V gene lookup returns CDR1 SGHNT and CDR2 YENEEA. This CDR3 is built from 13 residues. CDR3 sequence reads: CASSLDRDDEQFF. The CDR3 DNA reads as TGTGCCAGCAGCTTAGACAGGGACGATGAGCAGTTCTTC.

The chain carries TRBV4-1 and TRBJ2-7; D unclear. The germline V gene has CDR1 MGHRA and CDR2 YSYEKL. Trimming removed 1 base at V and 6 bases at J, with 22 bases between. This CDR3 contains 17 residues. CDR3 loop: CASSQAVLGSPSREQYF. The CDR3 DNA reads TGCGCCAGCAGCCAAGCGGTTCTGGGCTCTCCCTCGCGCGAGCAGTACTTC.

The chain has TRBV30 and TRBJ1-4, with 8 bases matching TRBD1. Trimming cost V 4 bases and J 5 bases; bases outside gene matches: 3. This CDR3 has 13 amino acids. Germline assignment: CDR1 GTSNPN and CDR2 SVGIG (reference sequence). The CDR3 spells CAWTTGVNEKLFF. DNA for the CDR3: TGTGCCTGGACGACAGGGGTAAATGAAAAACTGTTTTTT. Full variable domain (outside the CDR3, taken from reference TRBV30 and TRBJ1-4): SQTIHQWPATLVQPVGSPLSLECTVEGTSNPNLYWYRQAAGRGLQLLFYSVGIGQISSEVPQNLSASRPQDRQFILSSKKLLLSDSGFYLCAWTTGVNEKLFFGSGTQLSVL.

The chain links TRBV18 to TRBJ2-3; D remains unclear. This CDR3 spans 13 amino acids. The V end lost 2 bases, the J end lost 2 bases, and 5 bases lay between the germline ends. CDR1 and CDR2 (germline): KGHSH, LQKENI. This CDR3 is CASSPGHTDTQYF. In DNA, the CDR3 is TGTGCCAGCTCACCAGGCCACACAGATACGCAGTATTTT.

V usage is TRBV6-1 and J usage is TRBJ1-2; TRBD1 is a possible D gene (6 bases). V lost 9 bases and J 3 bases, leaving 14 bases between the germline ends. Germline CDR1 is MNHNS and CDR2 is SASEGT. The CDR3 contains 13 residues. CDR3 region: CASRVGQYYGYTF. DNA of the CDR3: TGTGCCAGTCGTGTAGGACAGTACTATGGCTACACCTTC.

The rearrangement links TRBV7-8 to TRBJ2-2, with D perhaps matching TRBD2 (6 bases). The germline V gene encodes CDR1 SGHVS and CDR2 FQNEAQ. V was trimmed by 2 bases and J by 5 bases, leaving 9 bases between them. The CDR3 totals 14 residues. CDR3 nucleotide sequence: TGTGCCAGCAGCTTATGGAGGGTTACCGGGGAGCTGTTTTTT. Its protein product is CASSLWRVTGELFF. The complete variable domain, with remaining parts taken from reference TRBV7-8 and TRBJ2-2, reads GAGVSQSPRYKVAKRGQDVALRCDPISGHVSLFWYQQALGQGPEFLTYFQNEAQLDKSGLPSDRFFAERPEGSVSTLKIQRTQQEDSAVYLCASSLWRVTGELFFGEGSRLTVL.

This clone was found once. CDR3 residues: CAWSVLASNEQFF. The CDR3 DNA is TGTGCCTGGAGTGTACTAGCGAGCAATGAGCAGTTCTTC. The chain employs TRBV30 and TRBJ2-1, with 7 bases fitting TRBD2. V shed 0 bases and J 6 bases; nucleotides not matched to a gene: 2. This CDR3 is built from 13 residues. Germline V gives CDR1 GTSNPN, CDR2 SVGIG (reference sequence).

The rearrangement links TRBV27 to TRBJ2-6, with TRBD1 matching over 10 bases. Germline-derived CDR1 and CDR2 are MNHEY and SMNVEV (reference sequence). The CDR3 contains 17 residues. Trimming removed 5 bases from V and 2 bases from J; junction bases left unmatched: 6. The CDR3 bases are TGTGCCAGCAGTGGGACAGGGGCTTACACTGGGGCCAACGTCCTGACTTTC. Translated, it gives CASSGTGAYTGANVLTF.

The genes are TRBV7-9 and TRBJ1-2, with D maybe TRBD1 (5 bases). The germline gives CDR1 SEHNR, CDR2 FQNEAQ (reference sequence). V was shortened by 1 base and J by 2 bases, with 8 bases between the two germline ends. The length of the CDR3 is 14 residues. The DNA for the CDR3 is TGTGCCAGCAGCTTAGATCGGGGGAACTATGGCTACACCTTC. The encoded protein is CASSLDRGNYGYTF.

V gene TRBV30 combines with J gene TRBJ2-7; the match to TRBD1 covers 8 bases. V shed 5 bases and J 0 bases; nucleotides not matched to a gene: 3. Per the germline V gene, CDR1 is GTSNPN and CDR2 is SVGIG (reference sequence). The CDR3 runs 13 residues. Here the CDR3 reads CAWGTGSSYEQYF. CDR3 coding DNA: TGTGCCTGGGGGACAGGCAGCTCCTACGAGCAGTACTTC.

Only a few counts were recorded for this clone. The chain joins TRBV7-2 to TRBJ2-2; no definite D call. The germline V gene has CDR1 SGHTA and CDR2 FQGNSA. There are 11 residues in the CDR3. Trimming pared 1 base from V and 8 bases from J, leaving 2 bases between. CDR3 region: CASSLVGELFF. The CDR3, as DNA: TGTGCCAGCAGCTTAGTTGGGGAGCTGTTTTTT. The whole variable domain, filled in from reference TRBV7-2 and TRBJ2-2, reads GAGVSQSPSNKVTEKGKDVELRCDPISGHTALYWYRQSLGQGLEFLIYFQGNSAPDKSGLPSDRFSAERTGGSVSTLTIQRTQQEDSAVYLCASSLVGELFFGEGSRLTVL.

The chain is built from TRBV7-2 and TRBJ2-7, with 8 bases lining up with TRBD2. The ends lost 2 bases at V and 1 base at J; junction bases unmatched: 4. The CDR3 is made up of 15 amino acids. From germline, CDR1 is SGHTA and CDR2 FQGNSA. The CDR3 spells CASSLSTSGSYEQYF. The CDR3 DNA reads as TGTGCCAGCAGCTTAAGTACTAGCGGATCCTACGAGCAGTACTTC.

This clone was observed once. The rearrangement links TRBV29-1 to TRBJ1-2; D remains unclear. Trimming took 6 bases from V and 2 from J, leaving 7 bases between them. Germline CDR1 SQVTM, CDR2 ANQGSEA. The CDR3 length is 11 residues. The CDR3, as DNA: TGCAGCGTACGGACCAACTATGGCTACACCTTC. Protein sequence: CSVRTNYGYTF.

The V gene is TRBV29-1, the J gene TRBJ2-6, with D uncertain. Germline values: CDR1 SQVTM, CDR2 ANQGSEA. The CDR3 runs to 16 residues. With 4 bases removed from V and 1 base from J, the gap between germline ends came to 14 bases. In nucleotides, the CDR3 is TGCAGCGTTGTAGTCCCCCGCACGTCTGGGGCCAACGTCCTGACTTTC. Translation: CSVVVPRTSGANVLTF.

This CDR3 is CASSFYGGPTYEQYF. CDR3 nucleotide sequence: TGTGCCAGCAGTTTCTATGGGGGCCCGACCTACGAGCAGTACTTC. This rearrangement joins TRBV7-2 to TRBJ2-7; possible D gene TRBD1, 6 bases. V was clipped by 6 bases and J by 2 bases, with 17 bases between them. CDR1 and CDR2 (germline): SGHTA, FQGNSA. The CDR3 length is 15 residues.

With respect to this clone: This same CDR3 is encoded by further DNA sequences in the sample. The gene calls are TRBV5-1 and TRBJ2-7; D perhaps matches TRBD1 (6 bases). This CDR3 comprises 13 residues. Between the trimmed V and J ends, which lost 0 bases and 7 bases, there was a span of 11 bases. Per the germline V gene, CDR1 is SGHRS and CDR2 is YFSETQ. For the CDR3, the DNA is TGCGCCAGCAGCTTGGAAACAGGGTGGGAGCAGTACTTC. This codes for CASSLETGWEQYF.

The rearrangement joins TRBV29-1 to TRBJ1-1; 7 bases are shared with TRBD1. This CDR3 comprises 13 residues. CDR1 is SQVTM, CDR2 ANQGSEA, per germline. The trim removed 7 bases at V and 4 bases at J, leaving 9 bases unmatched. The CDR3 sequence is CSAKDRLGTEAFF. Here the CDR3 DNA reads TGCAGCGCCAAGGACAGGCTTGGCACTGAAGCTTTCTTT.

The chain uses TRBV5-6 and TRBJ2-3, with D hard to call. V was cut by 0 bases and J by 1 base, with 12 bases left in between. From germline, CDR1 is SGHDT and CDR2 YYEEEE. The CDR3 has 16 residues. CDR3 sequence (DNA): TGTGCCAGCAGCTTGGATGGGGATCGGGGCACAGATACGCAGTATTTT. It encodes CASSLDGDRGTDTQYF.

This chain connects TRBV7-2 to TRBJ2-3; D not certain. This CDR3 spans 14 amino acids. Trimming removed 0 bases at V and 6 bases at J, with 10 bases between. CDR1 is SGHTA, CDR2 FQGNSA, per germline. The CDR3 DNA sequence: TGTGCCAGCAGCTTAGCGGCATCTTGGGATACGCAGTATTTT. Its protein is CASSLAASWDTQYF.

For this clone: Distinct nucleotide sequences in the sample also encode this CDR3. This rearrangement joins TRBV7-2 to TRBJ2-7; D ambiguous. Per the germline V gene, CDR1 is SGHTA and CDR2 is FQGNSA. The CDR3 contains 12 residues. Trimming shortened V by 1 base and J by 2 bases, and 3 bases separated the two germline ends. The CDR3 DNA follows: TGTGCCAGCAGCTTAGGCACCTACGAGCAGTACTTC. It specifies CASSLGTYEQYF.

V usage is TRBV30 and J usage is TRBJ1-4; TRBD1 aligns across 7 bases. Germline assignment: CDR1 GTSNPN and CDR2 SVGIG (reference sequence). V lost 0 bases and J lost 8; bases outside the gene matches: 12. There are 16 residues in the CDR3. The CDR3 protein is CAWSVPATGLREKLFF. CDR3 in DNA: TGTGCCTGGAGTGTACCCGCGACAGGGCTCAGGGAAAAACTGTTTTTT.